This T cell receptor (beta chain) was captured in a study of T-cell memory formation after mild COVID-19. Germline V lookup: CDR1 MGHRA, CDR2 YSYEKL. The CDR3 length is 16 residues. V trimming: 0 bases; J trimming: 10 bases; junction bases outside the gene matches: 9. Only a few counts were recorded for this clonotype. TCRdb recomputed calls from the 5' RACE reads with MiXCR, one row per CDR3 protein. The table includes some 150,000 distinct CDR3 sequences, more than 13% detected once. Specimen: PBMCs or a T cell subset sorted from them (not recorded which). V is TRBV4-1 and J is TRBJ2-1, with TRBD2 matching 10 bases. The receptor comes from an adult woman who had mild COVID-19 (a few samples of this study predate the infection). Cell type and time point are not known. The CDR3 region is CASSQESSGGAQEQFF. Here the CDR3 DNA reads TGCGCCAGCAGCCAAGAGTCCAGCGGGGGGGCACAGGAGCAGTTCTTC.